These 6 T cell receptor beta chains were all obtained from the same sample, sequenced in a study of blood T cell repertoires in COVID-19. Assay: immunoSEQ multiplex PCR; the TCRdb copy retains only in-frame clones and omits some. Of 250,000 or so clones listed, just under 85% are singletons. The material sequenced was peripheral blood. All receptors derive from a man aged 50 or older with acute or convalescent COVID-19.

CDR3 sequence: CASRHGQGSYTF. For the CDR3, the DNA is TGTGCCAGCAGGCACGGACAGGGCAGCTACACCTTC. The chain has TRBV12-3 or TRBV12-4 and TRBJ1-2, with 8 bases fitting TRBD1. V shed 6 bases, J shed 9 bases, and the junction held 6 bases outside the gene matches. The CDR3 has 12 residues.

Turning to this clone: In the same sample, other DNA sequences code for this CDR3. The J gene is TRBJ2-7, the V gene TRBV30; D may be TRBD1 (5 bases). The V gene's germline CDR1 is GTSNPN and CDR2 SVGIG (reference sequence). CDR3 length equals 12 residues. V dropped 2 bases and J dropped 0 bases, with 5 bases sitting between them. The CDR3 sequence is CAWSRGSYEQYF. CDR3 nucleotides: TGTGCCTGGAGTAGGGGCTCCTACGAGCAGTACTTC.

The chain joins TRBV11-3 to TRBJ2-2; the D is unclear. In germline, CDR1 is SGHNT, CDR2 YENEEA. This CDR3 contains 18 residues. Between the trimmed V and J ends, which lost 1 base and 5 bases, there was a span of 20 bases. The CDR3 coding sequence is TGTGCCAGCAGCTTAGGTATTGGGCAGGCAATGTTAACCGGGGAGCTGTTTTTT. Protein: CASSLGIGQAMLTGELFF.

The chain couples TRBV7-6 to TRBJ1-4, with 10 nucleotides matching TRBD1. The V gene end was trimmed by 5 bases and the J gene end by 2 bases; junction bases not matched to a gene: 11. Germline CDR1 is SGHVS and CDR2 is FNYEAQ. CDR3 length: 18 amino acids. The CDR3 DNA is TGTGCCAGCAGCCCCCGTCCGGGACAGGGGATTACTAATGAAAAACTGTTTTTT. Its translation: CASSPRPGQGITNEKLFF.

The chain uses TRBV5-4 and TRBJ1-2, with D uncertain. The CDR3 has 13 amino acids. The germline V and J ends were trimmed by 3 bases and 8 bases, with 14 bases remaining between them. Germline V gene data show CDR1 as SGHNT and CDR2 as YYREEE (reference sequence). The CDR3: CASSSVAAIGYTF. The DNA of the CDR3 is TGTGCCAGCAGCTCCGTAGCCGCGATCGGCTACACCTTC.

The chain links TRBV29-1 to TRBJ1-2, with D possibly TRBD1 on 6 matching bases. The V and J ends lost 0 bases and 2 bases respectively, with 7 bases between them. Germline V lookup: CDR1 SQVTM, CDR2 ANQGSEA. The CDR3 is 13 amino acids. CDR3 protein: CSVEDRGNYGYTF. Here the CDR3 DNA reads TGCAGCGTTGAAGACAGGGGAAACTATGGCTACACCTTC.